These 4 T cell receptor beta chains share one sample of origin, sequenced in a study of T cells in women clearing cervical HPV infection. Assay: immunoSEQ multiplex PCR; the TCRdb copy retains only in-frame clones and omits some. This table lists about 14,000 clones. Source material: blood buffy coat. These receptors all stem from a woman aged 18-70 years with a cervical HPV16 infection that either progressed to CIN3+ or cleared (not recorded which).

With respect to this clone: The read ends 3 residues shy of where the CDR3 ends; the end is completed using the germline J gene. The chain carries TRBV29-1 and TRBJ1-1, with a weak D call TRBD1 (5 bases). V lost 7 bases and J 1 base, leaving 7 bases between the germline ends. The CDR3 contains 11 residues. CDR1 and CDR2 (germline): SQVTM, ANQGSEA. The CDR3 reads CSAQGNTEAFF. The sequenced CDR3 bases are TGCAGCGCCCAGGGGAACACTGAA.

In regard to this clone: The sequenced fragment ends 3 residues before the CDR3 boundary, so the rest is inferred from the germline J gene. This chain connects TRBV18 to TRBJ1-1, with a possible D match to TRBD1 (5 bases). V lost 6 bases to trimming and J lost 2 bases, with 10 bases between them. CDR1 KGHSH and CDR2 LQKENI come from the germline V gene. The CDR3 runs to 13 residues. The chain's CDR3 is CASSTDRNTEAFF. The DNA read from the CDR3 is TGTGCCAGCTCGACCGACAGAAACACTGAA.

Regarding this clone: The DNA ends 3 residues before the CDR3 does, and the rest of the CDR3 is filled in from the germline J gene. The gene calls are TRBV4-1 and TRBJ1-6, with D hard to call. Germline V gene sequence: CDR1 MGHRA, CDR2 YSYEKL. V lost 4 bases, J lost 10 bases, and 14 bases lay in between. CDR3 length equals 14 residues. The sequenced CDR3 bases are TGCGCCAGCAGCCTAGCGGGGTTTGGGTCACCC. Its translation is CASSLAGFGSP. Given in full, the CDR3 is CASSLAGFGSPLHF.

With regard to this clone: The DNA ends 3 residues before the CDR3 does, and the rest of the CDR3 is filled in from the germline J gene. The rearrangement joins TRBV20-1 to TRBJ1-2, with D perhaps TRBD1 (5 bases). V was trimmed by 6 bases and J by 7 bases, leaving 18 bases between them. Per germline, CDR1 DFQATT and CDR2 SNEGSKA (reference sequence). The CDR3 is 13 residues long. The CDR3 bases that were read are TGCAGTGCCCCACGGATCGGGGGGGTTGGC. Translation: CSAPRIGGVG. The full-length CDR3 reads as CSAPRIGGVGYTF.